This is a list of T cell receptor beta chains from one sample in a study of early T cells in non-severe SARS-CoV-2 infection. TCRdb ran MiXCR on the 5' RACE reads and lists one entry per CDR3 protein. The sample records around 60,000 distinct CDR3 sequences, about an eighth being singletons. Sequences were obtained from whole blood. The receptors come from an adult who was a healthcare worker with PCR-confirmed SARS-CoV-2 infection or an uninfected control (not recorded which). CDR3s include the opening cysteine and the closing phenylalanine or tryptophan.

v_gene,j_gene,CDR3aa
TRBV29-1,TRBJ2-5,CSVERGGGGETQYF
TRBV5-1,TRBJ2-3,CASSLALNTDTQYF
TRBV30,TRBJ2-7,CALRYSPLTLEQYF
TRBV6-1,TRBJ2-1,CASSPLLAYNEQFF
TRBV6-2/TRBV6-3,TRBJ1-1,CASSYGGVNTEAFF
TRBV12-3/TRBV12-4,TRBJ1-1,CASSLTINTEAFF
TRBV5-1,TRBJ2-3,CASSRGTGGFTDTQYF
TRBV11-3,TRBJ2-3,CASSEGTDTQYF
TRBV2,TRBJ1-6,CASRKRGQGLYAPLHF
TRBV28,TRBJ1-1,CASSLPGGNTEAFF
TRBV7-7,TRBJ2-2,CASSPGGARGTGELFF
TRBV28,TRBJ2-1,CASSLLGREEQFF
TRBV16,TRBJ1-2,CASSPWEGSGYTF
TRBV12-3/TRBV12-4,TRBJ2-7,CASSTRQGTHEQYF
TRBV5-4,TRBJ2-2,CASSRRTGESGELFF
TRBV20-1,TRBJ1-6,CSARDRQGAYNSPLHF
TRBV6-6,TRBJ2-7,CASRWDRTYEQYF
TRBV2,TRBJ2-7,CVSLPPSGSSYEQYF
TRBV29-1,TRBJ1-1,CSARTAMNTEAFF
TRBV29-1,TRBJ1-2,CSVEGPRGQSSYTF
TRBV7-2,TRBJ2-5,CASSLSSGSSETQYF
TRBV4-3,TRBJ2-1,CASSQGAGAYNEQFF
TRBV5-1,TRBJ2-5,CASSLVPPGQGKETQYF
TRBV7-2,TRBJ2-7,CASSLGGLAGSQEQYF
TRBV27,TRBJ1-1,CASSLLGQASEAFF
TRBV6-2/TRBV6-3,TRBJ1-6,CASSSAGTGLVNSPLHF